This T cell receptor beta chain was sequenced for a study of blood T cell repertoires in COVID-19 (dated by TCRdb to 2019 to 2021). Looking at the study overall: Samples covering the acute and convalescent phases of COVID-19 were provided by collaborators in the United States, Italy and Spain. The material from the prospective study consisted of cDNA or gDNA derived from T cells, B-cell-depleted T cells, or PBMCs. The dataset comprised deeply sampled blood TCRbeta repertoires from subjects exposed to, actively infected with, or recovered from COVID-19. The repertoires were released in a freely available public database meant as a resource for research on the immune response to SARS-CoV-2. Samples came from the ongoing ImmuneRACE study (first 160 participants) plus 1,254 subjects from 6 global collaborators. The sample metadata nearly always contained a de-identified subject ID, COVID-19 status, age in years and sex. Where available, HLA class I and class II types were taken from metadata supplied by the sample provider and were not determined by assay-based typing.

The immunoSEQ Assay, a bias-controlled multiplex PCR, was used to amplify TCRbeta CDR3 regions from genomic DNA. As for how the authors treated the data: The number of nucleated cells in each sample was estimated by amplification of reference gene primers within the assay. Sequence reads were collapsed and filtered to measure the absolute abundance of every unique TCRbeta CDR3 rearrangement. For each sample, productive Simpson clonality was calculated as the square root of Simpson's diversity index across productive rearrangements. The clones in this table, taken by TCRdb from immuneACCESS, are in-frame only. Not every clone is retained; where verified, under half of the shortfall comes from an unresolved V gene, and the cause of the rest is unknown. The DNA was the basis for D and trimming; V, J and clone size are from that table. A total of just over 300,000 clones appear in this sample, approximately 90% of them only once. Over 3.5% of the sample rests with the top ten.

In the prospective study, participants were 18 to 89 years old, resided in under 30 geographic areas of the United States, and were enrolled through a virtual design. Cohort assignment in the prospective study relied on participant-reported clinical history from a screening survey and a study questionnaire. ImmuneRACE Cohort 3 recovered participants were defined by two consecutive negative NP/OP PCR tests, healthcare professional clearance, or symptom resolution. Each participant in the prospective study had whole blood, serum and a nasopharyngeal or oropharyngeal swab collected by mobile phlebotomists. Prospective study participants could optionally give additional blood draws and questionnaires over an approximately 2-month period. Blood samples from the prospective study were shipped frozen or at room temperature prior to DNA extraction. A word on this clone: The antigen this receptor binds is unknown. Base qualities are not recorded, but no much larger clone differs from it by a single base.

The research as a whole found: Clinical and demographic metadata were provided uncurated, with the amount varying by source and participant.

Trimming costs V 11 bases and J 1 base, and their ends lie 9 bases apart. The CDR3 runs 11 amino acids, cysteine and phenylalanine included. The CDR3 DNA has 33 bases and is translated from base 1. CDR1 and CDR2 are drawn from the germline V gene (reference sequence): LNHDA, SQIVND. Recombination linked TRBV19 to TRBJ2-7; TRBD1 is perhaps the D gene, given 5 matching bases. The sequencing input was PBMCs or T cells enriched from blood (not recorded which). The origin of this receptor is a man aged 25-45 years who had recovered from COVID-19. The sequence in DNA is TGTGCCTCAGGGTTTTCCTACGAGCAGTACTTC. Its translation is CASGFSYEQYF. Reference TRBV19 and TRBJ2-7 genes cover what lies past the CDR3, so the full variable domain is DGGITQSPKYLFRKEGQNVTLSCEQNLNHDAMYWYRQDPGQGLRLIYYSQIVNDFQKGDIAEGYSVSREKKESFPLTVTSAQKNPTAFYLCASGFSYEQYFGPGTRLTVT.